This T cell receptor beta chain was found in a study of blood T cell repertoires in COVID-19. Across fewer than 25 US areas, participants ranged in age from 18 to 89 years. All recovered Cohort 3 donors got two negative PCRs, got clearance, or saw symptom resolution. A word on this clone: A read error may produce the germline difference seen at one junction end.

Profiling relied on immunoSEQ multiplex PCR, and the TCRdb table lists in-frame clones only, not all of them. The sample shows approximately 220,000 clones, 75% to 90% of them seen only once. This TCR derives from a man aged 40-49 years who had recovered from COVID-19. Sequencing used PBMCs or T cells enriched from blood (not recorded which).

CDR3 sequence (DNA): TGTGCCAGCACCGGAGGACAGGGCAGCATAGATACGCAGTATTTT. Amino acid sequence: CASTGGQGSIDTQYF. This rearrangement joins TRBV11-3 to TRBJ2-3, with 8 nucleotides matching TRBD1. Germline V gene data show CDR1 as SGHNT and CDR2 as YENEEA. The CDR3 covers 15 residues.